What follows describes a single TCR beta chain. What this receptor recognizes is not known. Per-nucleotide qualities are absent, and no much larger clonotype sits a single base away. This sample is part of a study of response to subunit inactivated influenza vaccine (dated by TCRdb to about 2018). Study-wide context: Deep quantitative profiling of the T cell receptor repertoire was used in the study to follow responses to a trivalent subunit inactivated influenza vaccine.

The CDR3, from cysteine to phenylalanine, totals 15 residues. Of the read, only the CDR3 DNA is kept; its 45 bases are in frame from base 1. The germline V and J ends show losses of 3 bases and 6 bases respectively, and no gene match explains 8 bases of the junction. Based on the germline V gene, the CDR1 and CDR2 sequences are LGHNA and YSLEER. Library construction relied on RT-PCR. These reads were obtained on an Illumina HiSeq 2500. The public reads were reanalyzed by TCRdb: fastp trimming at Q25, MiXCR alignment, in-frame beta chains only. Records with the same CDR3 protein are collapsed into one entry carrying the most frequent genes and DNA. This sample holds approximately 200,000 distinct CDR3 sequences; approximately 15% were observed only once. Jointly, the top ten make up roughly 24% of the sample. Points the paper makes about the study in general: According to the authors, only a limited number of new T cells may be recruited by each seasonal influenza vaccination.

This sequence originates from a man aged 50 or older who received an inactivated influenza vaccine. Donor details come from another sample of the same person, matched by shared clones. Material: CD8+ T cells sorted from PBMCs, obtained 4 to 6 days after vaccination. The rearrangement combines TRBV4-3 with TRBJ1-2; 9 central nucleotides agree with TRBD1. CDR3 region: CASSHLGQGANGYTF. The bases read TGCGCCAGCAGCCACCTGGGACAGGGTGCGAATGGCTACACCTTC.